The 24 T cell receptor beta chains given below trace back to one sample, sequenced in a study of cytomegalovirus exposure and HLA in healthy donors. The PCR was carried out with 60 Vbeta primers and 13 Jbeta primers. Profiling relied on immunoSEQ multiplex PCR, and the TCRdb table lists in-frame clones only, not all of them. The profile shows about 140,000 clones, about 70% of them singletons. The sequenced material came from PBMCs. These receptors all stem from a woman aged 35 to 49 in good health and CMV-seronegative.

The chain uses TRBV4-1 and TRBJ2-1; TRBD1 is a possible D gene (6 bases). The germline V and J ends were trimmed by 1 base and 4 bases, with 14 bases remaining between them. Per the germline V gene, CDR1 is MGHRA and CDR2 is YSYEKL. The CDR3 length is 16 residues. The CDR3: CASSQAGTGPYNEQFF. CDR3 nucleotide sequence: TGCGCCAGCAGCCAAGCTGGCACAGGGCCGTACAATGAGCAGTTCTTC.

The CDR3 DNA follows: TGCGCCAGCAGCCCAACCGGGGGGGTTAACTATGGCTACACCTTC. Protein sequence: CASSPTGGVNYGYTF. The chain recombines TRBV5-1 with TRBJ1-2; weak D call: TRBD1 (5 bases). CDR3 length equals 15 residues. The V end lost 4 bases, the J end lost 1 base, and 14 bases lay between the germline ends. The germline CDR1 and CDR2 sequences are SGHRS and YFSETQ.

The chain uses TRBV6-5 and TRBJ1-1; D unresolved. The CDR3 covers 15 residues. V lost 6 bases and J lost 7, with 21 bases in between. Germline V gene lookup returns CDR1 MNHEY and CDR2 SVGAGI. The CDR3 loop reads CASRQNTIRRGEAFF. The CDR3 DNA sequence: TGTGCCAGCAGACAAAATACCATTCGCAGAGGTGAAGCTTTCTTT.

The V call is TRBV5-1, the J call TRBJ2-1, with 8 bases identical to TRBD2. The CDR3 runs 14 residues. Germline V lookup: CDR1 SGHRS, CDR2 YFSETQ. After removal of 4 bases from V and 8 bases from J, the junction contained 8 bases not matched to a gene. The CDR3 here is CASSPYGGADEQFF. CDR3 in DNA: TGCGCCAGCAGCCCATACGGGGGGGCGGATGAGCAGTTCTTC. The variable domain in full, completed from reference TRBV5-1 and TRBJ2-1, reads KAGVTQTPRYLIKTRGQQVTLSCSPISGHRSVSWYQQTPGQGLQFLFEYFSETQRNKGNFPGRFSGRQFSNSRSEMNVSTLELGDSALYLCASSPYGGADEQFFGPGTRLTVL.

A single count supports this clone. V is TRBV27 and J is TRBJ1-2; D may be TRBD1 (5 bases). V dropped 8 bases and J dropped 2 bases, with 15 bases sitting between them. Germline CDR1 reads MNHEY; CDR2 reads SMNVEV (reference sequence). The CDR3 is 14 amino acids. In DNA, the CDR3 is TGTGCCAGCGGTGGGCTCAGGGCCAACTATGGCTACACCTTC. Translated, it gives CASGGLRANYGYTF.

The table lists this clone with a count of one. The chain combines TRBV5-1 with TRBJ2-5, with a tentative D call TRBD2 (5 bases). Germline lookup yields CDR1 SGHRS and CDR2 YFSETQ. V gave up 3 bases and J gave up 1 base, with 13 bases separating them. The CDR3 totals 15 residues. The CDR3 region has the DNA TGCGCCAGCAGCTCTGGAGCGGTCGGCCAAGAGACCCAGTACTTC. Protein sequence: CASSSGAVGQETQYF.

A single count supports this clone. The same CDR3 arises from other DNA sequences in this sample as well. The chain couples TRBV18 to TRBJ1-1, with D perhaps TRBD1 (6 bases). This CDR3 is built from 13 residues. Trimming shortened V by 3 bases and J by 1 base, and 6 bases separated the two germline ends. Germline lookup yields CDR1 KGHSH and CDR2 LQKENI. The CDR3 loop reads CASSPTGNTEAFF. DNA of the CDR3: TGTGCCAGCTCACCGACAGGGAACACTGAAGCTTTCTTT.

This clone was found a few times. The gene calls are TRBV18 and TRBJ1-1; D gene ambiguous. V lost 6 bases and J 2 bases, leaving 4 bases between the germline ends. This CDR3 comprises 11 residues. The V gene's germline CDR1 is KGHSH and CDR2 LQKENI. Here the CDR3 DNA reads TGTGCCAGCTCCCCTAACACTGAAGCTTTCTTT. The encoded protein is CASSPNTEAFF.

Concerning this clone itself: Other nucleotide sequences in the sample specify the same CDR3. The V and J genes are TRBV2 and TRBJ1-1; tentative D call: TRBD1 (5 bases). Germline lookup yields CDR1 SNHLY and CDR2 FYNNEI. The V end lost 6 bases, the J end lost 1 base, and 9 bases lay between the germline ends. The CDR3 is 13 residues long. The CDR3 loop is CASSGQANTEAFF. In DNA, the CDR3 is TGTGCCAGCAGCGGACAAGCGAACACTGAAGCTTTCTTT.

The table lists this clone with a few counts. The chain is built from TRBV6-1 and TRBJ2-7; TRBD1 matches 7 bases. CDR1 is MNHNS and CDR2 is SASEGT in the germline V gene. With 0 bases clipped from V and 8 bases from J, the junction kept 16 bases outside the gene matches. The CDR3 runs to 17 residues. CDR3 in DNA: TGTGCCAGCAGTGAAGCGGCAGCGAGCGACAGGGCCTATAAGCAGTACTTC. This translates into CASSEAAASDRAYKQYF.

The chain combines TRBV10-3 with TRBJ2-2; maybe TRBD2 (7 bases). The CDR3 has 17 residues. V lost 8 bases, J lost 0 bases, and 19 bases lay in between. CDR1 is ENHRY, CDR2 SYGVKD, per germline. The CDR3 protein is CAIGSGGGRSNTGELFF. CDR3 DNA: TGTGCCATCGGGTCCGGCGGGGGCAGATCGAACACCGGGGAGCTGTTTTTT.

The chain employs TRBV5-1 and TRBJ1-1; tentatively, D is TRBD1 (5 bases). There are 14 residues in the CDR3. V lost 3 bases, J lost 1 base, and 10 bases lay in between. Germline loops: CDR1 SGHRS, CDR2 YFSETQ. The DNA for the CDR3 is TGCGCCAGCAGCTCGACAGTTACGAACACTGAAGCTTTCTTT. Translated, it gives CASSSTVTNTEAFF.

J is TRBJ2-1 and V is TRBV9; possibly TRBD1 for D (5 bases). The CDR3 length is 16 residues. V dropped 0 bases and J dropped 8 bases, with 18 bases sitting between them. Per germline, CDR1 SGDLS and CDR2 YYNGEE. In DNA, the CDR3 is TGTGCCAGCAGCGTAGAGGGGTCCTACGCATTTGATGAGCAGTTCTTC. Translating gives CASSVEGSYAFDEQFF. Complete variable domain (other parts from reference TRBV9 and TRBJ2-1): DSGVTQTPKHLITATGQRVTLRCSPRSGDLSVYWYQQSLDQGLQFLIQYYNGEERAKGNILERFSAQQFPDLHSELNLSSLELGDSALYFCASSVEGSYAFDEQFFGPGTRLTVL.

This clone was picked up one time. The rearrangement links TRBV28 to TRBJ1-1; TRBD1 is a possible D gene (6 bases). V lost 5 bases, J lost 2 bases, and 15 bases lay in between. Germline CDR1 is MDHEN and CDR2 is SYDVKM. CDR3 length: 15 amino acids. The CDR3 nucleotides read TGTGCCAGCAGTCGTTGGACAGTACTAAACACTGAAGCTTTCTTT. Its protein is CASSRWTVLNTEAFF.

This chain uses TRBV29-1 with TRBJ2-5; tentative D call: TRBD1 (7 bases). CDR3 length equals 16 residues. With 0 bases removed from V and 3 bases from J, the gap between germline ends came to 17 bases. In germline, CDR1 is SQVTM, CDR2 ANQGSEA. The CDR3 sequence: CSVEDSRRGQEETQYF. CDR3 nucleotides: TGCAGCGTTGAAGATAGTAGGAGGGGGCAAGAAGAGACCCAGTACTTC.

J is TRBJ2-5 and V is TRBV27; TRBD1 aligns across 9 bases. The CDR3 runs 14 residues. Germline V CDR1 and CDR2: MNHEY, SMNVEV (reference sequence). V shed 4 bases, J shed 3 bases, and the junction held 3 bases outside the gene matches. The CDR3: CASSSTGGKETQYF. The CDR3 DNA sequence: TGTGCCAGCAGTTCGACAGGGGGTAAAGAGACCCAGTACTTC.

Concerning this clone itself: Compared with germline, one end of the junction differs, possibly owing to a read error. Other nucleotide sequences from this sample produce the same CDR3. The chain uses TRBV19 and TRBJ2-6, with a tentative D call TRBD1 (6 bases). From germline, CDR1 is LNHDA and CDR2 SQIVND (reference sequence). This CDR3 spans 16 amino acids. This CDR3 reads CASSIVDSSGANVLTF. The CDR3 DNA reads as TGTGCCAGTAGTATCGTGGACAGCTCTGGGGCCAATGTCCTGACTTTC.

The chain links TRBV10-3 to TRBJ1-2; weak D call: TRBD1 (6 bases). The V and J ends lost 3 bases and 4 bases respectively, with 15 bases between them. This CDR3 spans 15 amino acids. Looked up from germline, CDR1 is ENHRY and CDR2 is SYGVKD. CDR3 nucleotide sequence: TGTGCCATCAGTGAAGAACAGGGAATAGTCTATGGCTACACCTTC. It yields the protein CAISEEQGIVYGYTF.

This chain links TRBV6-5 with TRBJ1-2, with D maybe TRBD1 (6 bases). The CDR3 covers 12 residues. The V and J ends lost 6 bases and 8 bases respectively, with 13 bases between them. Germline CDR1 MNHEY, CDR2 SVGAGI. CDR3 in DNA: TGTGCCAGCAGCAACAGGGAATCGGGCTACACCTTC. The encoded protein is CASSNRESGYTF.

This rearrangement joins TRBV15 to TRBJ2-5, with a possible D match to TRBD1 (5 bases). CDR3 length: 15 residues. Trimming removed 3 bases from V and 5 bases from J, with 16 bases in between. The germline V gene has CDR1 LNHNV and CDR2 YYDKDF (reference sequence). The CDR3 loop is CATSRDMAGQETQYF. The CDR3 DNA sequence: TGTGCCACCAGCAGGGACATGGCAGGGCAGGAGACCCAGTACTTC.

This chain joins TRBV18 and TRBJ2-7, with 12 bases identical to TRBD1. V trimming: 2 bases; J trimming: 3 bases; junction bases outside the gene matches: 2. This CDR3 spans 15 amino acids. Per germline, CDR1 KGHSH and CDR2 LQKENI. Written as DNA, the CDR3 is TGTGCCAGCTCACCAAGGGACAGGGGGCTCTACGAGCAGTACTTC. This codes for CASSPRDRGLYEQYF.

This chain joins TRBV5-1 and TRBJ1-3, with TRBD1 identical over 10 bases. The CDR3 is 15 residues long. V gave up 4 bases and J gave up 6 bases; unmatched junction bases: 7. CDR1 is SGHRS and CDR2 is YFSETQ in the germline V gene. In DNA form, the CDR3 reads TGCGCCAGCAGCACGACAGGGGGCGCAGTAAACACCATATATTTT. Its protein product is CASSTTGGAVNTIYF.

The rearrangement uses TRBV5-1 and TRBJ2-5; no clear D. V was trimmed by 4 bases and J by 3 bases, leaving 10 bases between them. Germline-derived CDR1 and CDR2 are SGHRS and YFSETQ. The length of the CDR3 is 13 residues. This CDR3 is CASSRQQKETQYF. As DNA, the CDR3 is TGCGCCAGCAGCCGACAACAGAAAGAGACCCAGTACTTC.

In DNA, the CDR3 is TGCGCCAGCAGCCAATCGTGGACAGGGGGCTACGAGCAGTACTTC. Protein: CASSQSWTGGYEQYF. This chain connects TRBV4-1 to TRBJ2-7, with 10 bases matching TRBD1. The CDR3 totals 15 residues. V shed 2 bases, J shed 3 bases, and the junction held 4 bases outside the gene matches. The germline CDR1 and CDR2 sequences are MGHRA and YSYEKL.